The T cell receptor beta chain under discussion was sequenced for a study of radiation and T cells in renal cell carcinoma. Whole-study findings and limits: From baseline, blood top tumor clonotypes peaked at 2 weeks post-radiation.

Time point of the sample: baseline pretreatment blood. The treatment denotes: 15 Gy SBRT to primary tumor, nephrectomy 4 weeks later. After SBRT, blood was collected at 2 and 4 weeks, plus baseline. This clone was detected only a few times. Its antigen is as yet unknown. CDR3 length: 14 amino acids. In germline, CDR1 is SQVTM, CDR2 ANQGSEA. V was shortened by 0 bases and J by 7 bases, with 15 bases between the two germline ends. Profiling relied on immunoSEQ multiplex PCR, and the TCRdb table lists in-frame clones only, not all of them. This sample has approximately 140,000 clones, with around 89% found just once.

V and J are TRBV29-1 and TRBJ1-1; D might be TRBD1 (6 bases). This specimen was blood, taken from a patient whose treatment included radiotherapy and nephrectomy. This clonotype was sampled from a woman between 65 and 79 years old with renal cell carcinoma. The CDR3 loop reads CSVEERGKTDEAFF. In DNA form, the CDR3 reads TGCAGCGTTGAAGAGAGGGGGAAAACGGATGAAGCTTTCTTT.